This T cell receptor beta chain originates from a study of Ad26.COV2.S vaccination and SARS-CoV-2 variants. Study in general: Ad26.COV2.S was injected intramuscularly once or twice, 56 days apart. The study, taken as a whole, reports: The authors reported substantial breadth in spike-specific CD8+ and CD4+ T cell responses after vaccination. It is possible that the TCR breadth and depth analyses underestimated the total T cell responses.

Generated by immunoSEQ multiplex PCR, the TCRdb table keeps only in-frame clones and is missing some. The sample records 400,000 to 450,000 clones, around 90% being singletons. A note on this clone: Antigen specificity is unknown.

The treatment is: some 20 received Ad26.COV2.S at low or high dose, single or two shots; 5 received placebo; per-sample allocation not given. Samples analyzed were those drawn on day 63 after the first vaccine or placebo injection. Sequencing used peripheral blood, obtained in a trial of Ad26.COV2.S vaccine versus placebo. The sequence derives from a person between 18 and 59 years old who received the Ad26.COV2.S COVID-19 vaccine or a placebo.

CDR3 protein: CASSRIRDGGTDTQYF. CDR3 coding DNA: TGTGCCAGCAGCAGGATCCGGGACGGGGGTACAGATACGCAGTATTTT. V usage is TRBV5-4 and J usage is TRBJ2-3, with D tentatively TRBD2 (6 bases). The germline V gene has CDR1 SGHNT and CDR2 YYREEE (reference sequence). Trimming took 4 bases from V and 3 from J, leaving 18 bases between them. There are 16 residues in the CDR3.